The T cell receptor beta chain under discussion was sequenced for a study of immune characterization of retroperitoneal liposarcoma. This clonotype ranks as medium-sized. TCRdb used MiXCR to reprocess the PCR reads, holding one entry per CDR3 protein. The sample lists 10,000 to 13,000 distinct CDR3 sequences, under 35% occurring once. Germline V lookup: CDR1 MNHNS, CDR2 SASEGT. Between the trimmed V and J ends, which lost 1 base and 7 bases, there was a span of 8 bases. CDR3 size: 13 residues. Input material: tumor tissue. The V gene is TRBV6-1, the J gene TRBJ2-1; perhaps TRBD1 as D (5 bases). The origin of this receptor is a male donor with retroperitoneal liposarcoma. The CDR3 DNA sequence: TGTGCCAGCAGTGAAGGACAGTTAAATGAGCAGTTCTTC. Translating gives CASSEGQLNEQFF.